This T cell receptor beta chain was sequenced for a study of T cell responses to AZD1222 COVID-19 vaccine. Findings of the study overall: Donors were chiefly white British, with a greater number of females, and clonal diversity was perhaps underestimated. Reportedly, nearly half of unique spike TCRs recognized epitopes outside B.1.351/B.1.1.7 mutations.

V lost 5 bases, J lost 0 bases, and 7 bases stayed unmatched. In germline, CDR1 is SGHRS, CDR2 YFSETQ. This CDR3 comprises 15 residues. The data were produced by immunoSEQ multiplex PCR, yet TCRdb's version contains in-frame clones alone and is incomplete. The top ten hold 8% to 9.5% of the sample, which has roughly 110,000 clones, roughly 90% seen once. Some second doses came at about 4 weeks and others at about 12 weeks; these were pooled. This clone was counted a single time. Its cognate antigen is unknown. Sample: peripheral blood, taken 28 days after the second AZD1222 dose. The chain has TRBV5-1 and TRBJ1-1; TRBD1 agrees at 7 bases. This clonotype was obtained from an adult who received the AZD1222 COVID-19 vaccine. The CDR3 DNA is TGCGCCAGCAGAAACAGGGGACCAATGAACACTGAAGCTTTCTTT. Its translation is CASRNRGPMNTEAFF.